The 14 T cell receptor beta chains below all came from one sample that was sequenced in a study of blood T cell repertoires in COVID-19. Clones were read by immunoSEQ multiplex PCR, and TCRdb kept only the in-frame ones, dropping some. The table records almost 500,000 clones, 88% of them present only once. Sequenced: PBMCs or T cells enriched from blood (not recorded which). The receptors come from a woman aged 60 to 75 who had recovered from COVID-19.

This chain joins TRBV10-3 and TRBJ2-6; D perhaps matches TRBD2 (7 bases). The germline V gene has CDR1 ENHRY and CDR2 SYGVKD. Trimming stripped 8 bases from V and 0 bases from J, with 14 bases between. CDR3 size: 16 residues. CDR3 residues: CAIGGGRSSGANVLTF. The CDR3 nucleotides read TGTGCCATCGGGGGGGGCCGGAGCTCTGGGGCCAACGTCCTGACTTTC.

The rearrangement joins TRBV10-3 to TRBJ1-3; possible D gene TRBD1, 5 bases. Trimming cost V 6 bases and J 0 bases, with 27 bases left between them. This CDR3 has 20 amino acids. Germline V gene lookup returns CDR1 ENHRY and CDR2 SYGVKD. CDR3 amino acids: CAISPGLFHPQGLSGNTIYF. CDR3 in DNA: TGTGCCATCAGCCCTGGGCTATTCCACCCTCAGGGACTCTCTGGAAACACCATATATTTT.

The rearrangement uses TRBV5-1 and TRBJ1-1; maybe TRBD1 (5 bases). Germline assignment: CDR1 SGHRS and CDR2 YFSETQ. V gave up 4 bases and J gave up 0 bases, with 16 bases separating them. This CDR3 comprises 16 residues. The CDR3 DNA reads TGCGCCAGCAGCCCCCGCAGGGAGGGAATGAACACTGAAGCTTTCTTT. Translated: CASSPRREGMNTEAFF. Filled out from reference TRBV5-1 and TRBJ1-1, the complete variable domain reads KAGVTQTPRYLIKTRGQQVTLSCSPISGHRSVSWYQQTPGQGLQFLFEYFSETQRNKGNFPGRFSGRQFSNSRSEMNVSTLELGDSALYLCASSPRREGMNTEAFFGQGTRLTVV.

The V and J genes are TRBV3-1 (or the pseudogene TRBV3-2) and TRBJ2-2; 8 bases line up with TRBD1. Trimming cost V 2 bases and J 4 bases; bases outside gene matches: 12. Germline V gene sequence: CDR1 LGHDT, CDR2 YNNKEL (reference sequence). This CDR3 comprises 18 residues. CDR3 bases: TGTGCCAGCAGCCAACCTTGGGGGGCAGGGGGCATCACCGGGGAGCTGTTTTTT. It encodes CASSQPWGAGGITGELFF.

The V call is TRBV5-1, the J call TRBJ2-7; 9 nucleotides match TRBD2. Germline V gene data show CDR1 as SGHRS and CDR2 as YFSETQ. There are 15 residues in the CDR3. The J segment lost 2 bases and the V segment lost 4 bases, leaving 7 bases of the junction unmatched. CDR3 in DNA: TGCGCCAGCAGCCCCCGCGGGGGGGCCGCCTACGAGCAGTACTTC. Protein product: CASSPRGGAAYEQYF.

The chain couples TRBV5-4 to TRBJ2-1; 8 nucleotides match TRBD2. Trimming cost V 2 bases and J 0 bases; bases outside gene matches: 7. Germline lookup yields CDR1 SGHNT and CDR2 YYREEE (reference sequence). The CDR3 spans 17 residues. CDR3 coding DNA: TGTGCCAGCAGCTTCGGGGCGGGGGGCTCCTCCTACAATGAGCAGTTCTTC. Its translation: CASSFGAGGSSYNEQFF.

The rearrangement links TRBV5-4 to TRBJ1-4, with 9 bases identical to TRBD1. V shed 3 bases, J shed 4 bases, and the junction held 1 base outside the gene matches. Germline V gives CDR1 SGHNT, CDR2 YYREEE (reference sequence). There are 14 residues in the CDR3. DNA of the CDR3: TGTGCCAGCAGCTCGACAGGGGGTAATGAAAAACTGTTTTTT. Translating it yields CASSSTGGNEKLFF.

This chain links TRBV29-1 with TRBJ1-2; no clear D gene. Between the trimmed V and J ends, which lost 6 bases and 2 bases, there was a span of 22 bases. Per germline, CDR1 SQVTM and CDR2 ANQGSEA. This CDR3 is 16 amino acids long. The CDR3 loop reads CSVGIDRRLLNYGYTF. CDR3 in DNA: TGCAGCGTCGGGATAGACCGACGGCTATTAAACTATGGCTACACCTTC.

This clone was observed a single time. At one end, the junction sequence differs from germline, possibly due to a read error. The chain recombines TRBV29-1 with TRBJ2-1; maybe TRBD2 (6 bases). The CDR3 runs to 15 residues. Germline CDR1 and CDR2: SQVTM and ANQGSEA. The CDR3 spells CSVEEKGRGYDEQFF. For the CDR3, the DNA is TGCAGCGTTGAAGAGAAGGGGCGGGGCTACGATGAGCAGTTCTTC.

V and J are TRBV24-1 and TRBJ2-5, with 9 bases fitting TRBD1. The CDR3 has 15 residues. Trimming at V came to 2 bases and at J to 1 base, leaving 1 base not matched to a gene. The germline CDR1 and CDR2 sequences are KGHDR and SFDVKD. The CDR3 reads CATSDSQGAQETQYF. The DNA of the CDR3 is TGTGCCACCAGTGATTCACAGGGGGCCCAAGAGACCCAGTACTTC.

The chain is built from TRBV11-2 and TRBJ1-6, with D perhaps TRBD1 (5 bases). The CDR3 totals 15 residues. Germline-derived CDR1 and CDR2 are SGHAT and FQNNGV. The V and J ends lost 6 bases and 9 bases respectively, with 18 bases between them. The CDR3 coding sequence is TGTGCCAGCAGACCCTCTGGGTGGGGGGGTTCACCCCTCCACTTT. Protein sequence: CASRPSGWGGSPLHF. Using reference TRBV11-2 and TRBJ1-6 for the parts outside the CDR3, the full variable domain is EAGVAQSPRYKIIEKRQSVAFWCNPISGHATLYWYQQILGQGPKLLIQFQNNGVVDDSQLPKDRFSAERLKGVDSTLKIQPAKLEDSAVYLCASRPSGWGGSPLHFGNGTRLTVT.

The chain recombines TRBV5-1 with TRBJ2-5; 8 nucleotides line up with TRBD1. The CDR3 consists of 15 residues. CDR1 and CDR2 from the germline V gene are SGHRS and YFSETQ. Trimming took 2 bases from V and 5 from J; bases not matched to a gene: 8. The CDR3 bases are TGCGCCAGCAGCTTACAGACAGGGGCAGGGGAGACCCAGTACTTC. Translation: CASSLQTGAGETQYF. Together with reference TRBV5-1 and TRBJ2-5, the CDR3 gives the full variable domain: KAGVTQTPRYLIKTRGQQVTLSCSPISGHRSVSWYQQTPGQGLQFLFEYFSETQRNKGNFPGRFSGRQFSNSRSEMNVSTLELGDSALYLCASSLQTGAGETQYFGPGTRLLVL.

The chain links TRBV18 to TRBJ2-5; no clear D. Trimming removed 3 bases at V and 2 bases at J, with 7 bases between. The CDR3 consists of 13 residues. The germline V gene encodes CDR1 KGHSH and CDR2 LQKENI. The CDR3 region is CASSPFGQETQYF. The CDR3 coding sequence is TGTGCCAGCTCACCCTTCGGTCAAGAGACCCAGTACTTC.

This chain connects TRBV6-5 to TRBJ2-3; 9 bases fit TRBD1. The germline V gene encodes CDR1 MNHEY and CDR2 SVGAGI. Trimming removed 6 bases from V and 2 bases from J; junction bases left unmatched: 6. This CDR3 is 15 amino acids long. The CDR3 nucleotides read TGTGCCAGCAGAAAAGGACAGGGGTTCACAGATACGCAGTATTTT. This sequence encodes CASRKGQGFTDTQYF.